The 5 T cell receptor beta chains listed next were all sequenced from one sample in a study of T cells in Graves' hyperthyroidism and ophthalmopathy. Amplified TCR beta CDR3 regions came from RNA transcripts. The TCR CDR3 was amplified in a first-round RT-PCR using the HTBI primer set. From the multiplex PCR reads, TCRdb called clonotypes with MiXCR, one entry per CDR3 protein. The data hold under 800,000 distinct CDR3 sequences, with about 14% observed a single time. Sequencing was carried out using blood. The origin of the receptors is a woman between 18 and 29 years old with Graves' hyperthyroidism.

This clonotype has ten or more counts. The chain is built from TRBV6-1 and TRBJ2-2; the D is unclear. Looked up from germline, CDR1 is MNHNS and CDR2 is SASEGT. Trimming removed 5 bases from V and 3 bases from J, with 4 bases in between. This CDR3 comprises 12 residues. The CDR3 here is CASSYYTGELFF. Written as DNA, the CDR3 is TGTGCCAGCAGTTATTACACCGGGGAGCTGTTTTTT.

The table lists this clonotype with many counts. CDR3 nucleotide sequence: TGTGCCAGCTCATTATCACAGGACACTGAAGCTTTCTTT. Translated, it gives CASSLSQDTEAFF. V gene TRBV18 combines with J gene TRBJ1-1; weak D call: TRBD1 (5 bases). The CDR3 is 13 residues long. With 5 bases removed from V and 3 bases from J, the gap between germline ends came to 10 bases. CDR1 and CDR2 (germline): KGHSH, LQKENI.

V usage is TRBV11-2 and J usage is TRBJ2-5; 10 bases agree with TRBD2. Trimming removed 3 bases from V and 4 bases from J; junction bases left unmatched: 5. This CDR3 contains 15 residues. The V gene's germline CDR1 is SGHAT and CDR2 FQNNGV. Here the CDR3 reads CASSFLAGAGETQYF. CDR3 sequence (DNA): TGTGCCAGCAGCTTCCTAGCGGGAGCTGGAGAGACCCAGTACTTC.

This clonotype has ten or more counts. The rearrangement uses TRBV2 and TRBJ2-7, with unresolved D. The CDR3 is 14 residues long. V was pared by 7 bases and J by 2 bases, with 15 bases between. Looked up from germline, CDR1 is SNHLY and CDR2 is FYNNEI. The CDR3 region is CASMRLLGPYEQYF. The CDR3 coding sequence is TGTGCCAGCATGAGACTCTTAGGGCCCTACGAGCAGTACTTC.

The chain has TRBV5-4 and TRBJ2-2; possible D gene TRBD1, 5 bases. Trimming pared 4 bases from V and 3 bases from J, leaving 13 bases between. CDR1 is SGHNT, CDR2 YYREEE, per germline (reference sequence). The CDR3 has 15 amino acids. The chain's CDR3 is CASSRGARDTGELFF. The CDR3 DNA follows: TGTGCCAGCAGCCGTGGGGCTAGGGACACCGGGGAGCTGTTTTTT.